This TCR beta chain is from a study of CD8 T cells in ankylosing spondylitis. To note about this clonotype: Antigen specificity is unknown.

General study results and limits: Seven to nine highly homologous variants formed a TCR beta motif that appeared characteristic of ankylosing spondylitis blood. Prior literature has documented some motif variants in synovial fluid and blood from reactive arthritis. Disease-linked clones reportedly showed significant enrichment in matched ankylosing spondylitis synovial fluid.

The authors made TCR beta libraries by quantitative 5'-RACE with molecular barcodes. A single record per CDR3 protein comes from TCRdb applying MiXCR to the 5' RACE reads. The sample shows fewer than 400,000 distinct CDR3 sequences, approximately 20% of them seen only once. The CDR3 contains 15 residues. This chain joins TRBV21-1 and TRBJ2-1; the table's D call, TRBD1, has no DNA check behind it. TRBV21-1 is assigned pseudogene status. The sequence was obtained from a male donor with ankylosing spondylitis. Specimen: blood, either unsorted or a sorted T cell fraction (not recorded which). The CDR3 coding sequence is TGTGCCAGCATCGAAGGGAAGCAGGGGTGCAATGAGCAGTTCTTC. Its protein product is CASIEGKQGCNEQFF.